Listed below are T cell receptor beta chains from one sample, sequenced in a study of blood T cell repertoires in COVID-19. Assay: immunoSEQ multiplex PCR; the TCRdb copy retains only in-frame clones and omits some. The sample shows under 450,000 clones, around 91% of them seen only once. Sequenced input: peripheral blood. The source of these receptors is a woman aged 35 to 49 with COVID-19, enrolled during active disease. Each CDR3 is given with its conserved first and last residue. The D gene is left open where the match is weak. Size tells how often a clone was seen (once, few, many) or the class of an expanded clone, and some rows leave it out.

NA,TRBV28,TRBD1,TRBJ2-1,CASSPPTGFLRNEQFF,TGTGCCAGCAGTCCCCCGACAGGGTTCCTGCGCAATGAGCAGTTCTTC
NA,TRBV15,NA,TRBJ1-6,CATSRATGLGNSPLHF,TGTGCCACCAGCAGAGCTACAGGGTTGGGGAATTCACCCCTCCACTTT
NA,TRBV10-3,TRBD1,TRBJ1-3,CAISETGGGNTIYF,TGTGCCATCAGTGAGACAGGGGGCGGAAACACCATATATTTT
NA,TRBV28,TRBD1,TRBJ1-6,CASSLNPGTGINSPLHF,TGTGCCAGCAGTTTAAACCCCGGGACAGGGATAAATTCACCCCTCCACTTT
NA,TRBV11-2,NA,TRBJ1-6,CASSLGTGLVSPLHF,TGTGCCAGCAGCTTGGGAACAGGGCTAGTATCACCCCTCCACTTT
NA,TRBV10-3,NA,TRBJ1-6,CAISESSGSMPNSPLHF,TGTGCCATCAGTGAGTCGTCGGGGTCCATGCCAAATTCACCCCTCCACTTT
NA,TRBV27,NA,TRBJ1-4,CASSPKGLINEKLFF,TGTGCCAGCTCCCCGAAGGGGCTGATAAATGAAAAACTGTTTTTT
NA,TRBV6-2/TRBV6-3,TRBD1,TRBJ1-6,CASSPPTGHSPLHF,TGTGCCAGCAGCCCTCCGACAGGGCATTCACCCCTCCACTTT
NA,TRBV19,TRBD2,TRBJ2-5,CASSSSGGARETQYF,TGTGCCAGTAGTAGCAGCGGGGGGGCCCGGGAGACCCAGTACTTC
few,TRBV2,NA,TRBJ1-6,CASSEMTTGFSPLHF,TGTGCCAGCAGTGAGATGACAACGGGATTTTCACCCCTCCACTTT
NA,TRBV19,TRBD2,TRBJ2-1,CASRASGTEGEQFF,TGTGCCAGTAGGGCTAGCGGGACAGAGGGGGAGCAGTTCTTC
once,TRBV28,TRBD1,TRBJ2-7,CASSTPGTGAYEQYF,TGTGCCAGCAGTACTCCGGGGACAGGAGCCTACGAGCAGTACTTC
NA,TRBV10-3,TRBD1,TRBJ1-3,CAISESWLGNQGASGNTIYF,TGTGCCATCAGTGAGTCCTGGTTGGGGAACCAGGGGGCCTCTGGAAACACCATATATTTT
NA,TRBV6-6,TRBD1,TRBJ2-3,CASKGDRVSTDTQYF,TGTGCCAGCAAGGGGGACAGGGTTAGCACAGATACGCAGTATTTT
NA,TRBV2,NA,TRBJ1-2,CASSEASGNYGYTF,TGTGCCAGCAGTGAAGCGTCGGGTAACTATGGCTACACCTTC
NA,TRBV14,TRBD1,TRBJ1-1,CASSQAWGQPFNTEAFF,TGTGCCAGCAGCCAAGCATGGGGACAGCCGTTTAACACTGAAGCTTTCTTT
NA,TRBV19,TRBD1,TRBJ1-1,CASSPRDRGLSRGANTEAFF,TGTGCCAGTAGTCCCAGGGACAGGGGGCTCTCCAGGGGGGCTAACACTGAAGCTTTCTTT
NA,TRBV7-3,TRBD1,TRBJ2-1,CASSLGGTGHLSYNEQFF,TGTGCCAGCAGCTTAGGGGGGACAGGTCACCTCTCCTACAATGAGCAGTTCTTC
NA,TRBV18,NA,TRBJ1-2,CASSPTANYGYTF,TGTGCCAGCTCACCGACAGCTAACTATGGCTACACCTTC
NA,TRBV5-1,TRBD2,TRBJ2-3,CASSLKAGGTDTQYF,TGCGCCAGCAGCTTGAAAGCGGGAGGCACAGATACGCAGTATTTT
NA,TRBV9,NA,TRBJ1-6,CASSVAGQEGSPLHF,TGTGCCAGCAGCGTAGCTGGGCAGGAGGGTTCACCCCTCCACTTT
NA,TRBV25-1,NA,TRBJ1-4,CASSANIGRRNEKLFF,TGTGCCAGCAGCGCAAATATAGGACGGAGGAATGAAAAACTGTTTTTT
NA,TRBV29-1,NA,TRBJ1-2,CSVERQGIVYGYTF,TGCAGCGTGGAGCGCCAGGGCATCGTGTATGGCTACACCTTC
NA,TRBV5-1,NA,TRBJ2-7,CASSPRTTDYEQYF,TGCGCCAGCAGCCCGAGGACTACGGACTACGAGCAGTACTTC
few,TRBV19,TRBD2,TRBJ2-2,CASSMGGGPQLSGELFF,TGTGCCAGTAGTATGGGGGGGGGACCCCAGTTGAGCGGGGAGCTGTTTTTT
NA,TRBV29-1,NA,TRBJ1-2,CSSSGGSGYTF,TGCAGCTCATCGGGAGGGTCTGGCTACACCTTC
NA,TRBV29-1,NA,TRBJ2-7,CSVEMRNYEQYF,TGCAGCGTTGAAATGAGGAACTACGAGCAGTACTTC
NA,TRBV6-5,NA,TRBJ1-2,CASSPTEYGYTF,TGTGCCAGCAGTCCCACGGAGTATGGCTACACCTTC
NA,TRBV27,NA,TRBJ1-4,CASSSTGQEKLFF,TGTGCCAGCAGTTCAACAGGGCAAGAAAAACTGTTTTTT
once,TRBV30,TRBD1,TRBJ2-3,CAWSARDRYLTDTQYF,TGTGCCTGGAGCGCCCGGGACAGATATCTCACAGATACGCAGTATTTT
NA,TRBV29-1,NA,TRBJ1-1,CSGLLNTEAFF,TGCAGCGGGCTTCTGAACACTGAAGCTTTCTTT
NA,TRBV28,NA,TRBJ1-2,CASSSPATYGYTF,TGTGCCAGCAGTTCTCCCGCTACCTATGGCTACACCTTC
NA,TRBV7-2,NA,TRBJ2-3,CASSFGALTSTDTQYF,TGTGCCAGCAGCTTTGGAGCGTTAACTAGCACAGATACGCAGTATTTT
NA,TRBV24-1,NA,TRBJ2-5,CATSDFKGVGETQYF,TGTGCCACCAGTGATTTCAAGGGGGTAGGGGAGACCCAGTACTTC
NA,TRBV6-5,NA,TRBJ2-1,CASSYEGRAYNEQFF,TGTGCCAGCAGTTACGAGGGAAGGGCCTACAATGAGCAGTTCTTC
NA,TRBV19,NA,TRBJ1-2,CASINLQGSNGYTF,TGTGCCAGTATCAACCTACAGGGTTCGAATGGCTACACCTTC
once,TRBV27,NA,TRBJ1-5,CASSLGQAQPQHF,TGTGCCAGCAGTTTAGGGCAGGCTCAGCCCCAGCATTTT
NA,TRBV6-2/TRBV6-3,NA,TRBJ1-1,CASTPTGKWNTEAFF,TGTGCCAGCACCCCAACCGGGAAGTGGAACACTGAAGCTTTCTTT
once,TRBV5-1,NA,TRBJ1-1,CASSLEGVTEAFF,TGCGCCAGCAGCTTGGAAGGAGTCACTGAAGCTTTCTTT
NA,TRBV10-2,NA,TRBJ2-3,CASSKGFRGTDTQYF,TGCGCCAGCAGTAAGGGGTTCAGGGGCACAGATACGCAGTATTTT
NA,TRBV28,TRBD1,TRBJ2-7,CASSSGGRDEQYF,TGTGCCAGCAGTTCAGGGGGTAGGGACGAGCAGTACTTC
NA,TRBV27,NA,TRBJ2-2,CASSSSTGFWRAGELFF,TGTGCCAGCAGTTCCTCCACGGGGTTTTGGAGAGCCGGGGAGCTGTTTTTT
NA,TRBV24-1,TRBD1,TRBJ1-1,CATSSPGQTPGGAFF,TGTGCCACCAGCAGTCCGGGACAGACTCCGGGTGGAGCTTTCTTT
few,TRBV4-2,NA,TRBJ2-2,CASSQGQANTGELFF,TGTGCCAGCAGCCAAGGGCAGGCGAACACCGGGGAGCTGTTTTTT
NA,TRBV7-8,TRBD1,TRBJ1-6,CASSATRGGPRPLHF,TGTGCCAGCAGCGCAACACGAGGGGGCCCTAGACCCCTCCACTTT
NA,TRBV3-1/TRBV3-2,TRBD1,TRBJ1-1,CASSLGTGQTEAFF,TGTGCCAGCAGTCTGGGGACAGGTCAGACTGAAGCTTTCTTT
NA,TRBV28,NA,TRBJ1-6,CASSSGVNNSPLHF,TGTGCCAGCAGTTCAGGGGTAAATAATTCACCCCTCCACTTT
NA,TRBV18,NA,TRBJ1-5,CASSPSPMREYSNQPQHF,TGTGCCAGCTCACCTTCCCCTATGAGAGAATATAGCAATCAGCCCCAGCATTTT
NA,TRBV5-1,NA,TRBJ1-5,CASSLGGGDQPQHF,TGCGCCAGCAGCTTGGGCGGGGGCGATCAGCCCCAGCATTTT
NA,TRBV29-1,TRBD2,TRBJ2-1,CSVGTRGPNEQFF,TGCAGCGTAGGGACTAGGGGACCCAATGAGCAGTTCTTC
NA,TRBV24-1,NA,TRBJ1-1,CAVTQPPGTEAFF,TGTGCCGTCACACAGCCCCCAGGCACTGAAGCTTTCTTT
few,TRBV5-5,NA,TRBJ2-3,CASSYGGGTDTQYF,TGTGCCAGCAGCTATGGCGGAGGCACAGATACGCAGTATTTT
NA,TRBV30,NA,TRBJ1-1,CAWILGQLMNTEAFF,TGTGCCTGGATTCTCGGACAGCTAATGAACACTGAAGCTTTCTTT